Included here is one T cell receptor (beta chain) sequence, with context. The sample originates from a study of identifying expanded T cells in peripheral blood. V was pared by 3 bases and J by 2 bases, with 22 bases between. Germline CDR1 and CDR2: KGHSH and LQKENI. The CDR3 loop spans 18 amino acids. Sequenced by immunoSEQ multiplex PCR; TCRdb stores in-frame clones only, minus some. This table has some 120,000 clones, around 84% appearing once. The chain joins TRBV18 to TRBJ1-2; D unresolved. The source is a person aged 18 to 75 in good health. Source material: blood. CDR3 amino acids: CASSPPYSLRVWNYGYTF. CDR3 coding DNA: TGTGCCAGCTCACCCCCGTATAGTCTTCGGGTTTGGAACTATGGCTACACCTTC.